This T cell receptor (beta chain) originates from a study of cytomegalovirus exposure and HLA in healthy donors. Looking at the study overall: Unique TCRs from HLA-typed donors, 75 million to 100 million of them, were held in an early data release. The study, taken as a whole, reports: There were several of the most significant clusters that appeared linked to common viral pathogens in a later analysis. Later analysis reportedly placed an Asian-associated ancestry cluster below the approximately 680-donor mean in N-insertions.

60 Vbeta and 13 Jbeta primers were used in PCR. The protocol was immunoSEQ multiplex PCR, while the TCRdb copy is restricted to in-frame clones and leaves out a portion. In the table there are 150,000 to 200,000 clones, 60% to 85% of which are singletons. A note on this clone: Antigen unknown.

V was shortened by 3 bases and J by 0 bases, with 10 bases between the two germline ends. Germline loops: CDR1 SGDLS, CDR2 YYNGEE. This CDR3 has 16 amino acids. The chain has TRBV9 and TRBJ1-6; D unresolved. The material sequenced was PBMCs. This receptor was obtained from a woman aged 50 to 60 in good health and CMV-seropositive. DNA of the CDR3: TGTGCCAGCAGCGCGAGACAAAGCTCCTATAATTCACCCCTCCACTTT. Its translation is CASSARQSSYNSPLHF.